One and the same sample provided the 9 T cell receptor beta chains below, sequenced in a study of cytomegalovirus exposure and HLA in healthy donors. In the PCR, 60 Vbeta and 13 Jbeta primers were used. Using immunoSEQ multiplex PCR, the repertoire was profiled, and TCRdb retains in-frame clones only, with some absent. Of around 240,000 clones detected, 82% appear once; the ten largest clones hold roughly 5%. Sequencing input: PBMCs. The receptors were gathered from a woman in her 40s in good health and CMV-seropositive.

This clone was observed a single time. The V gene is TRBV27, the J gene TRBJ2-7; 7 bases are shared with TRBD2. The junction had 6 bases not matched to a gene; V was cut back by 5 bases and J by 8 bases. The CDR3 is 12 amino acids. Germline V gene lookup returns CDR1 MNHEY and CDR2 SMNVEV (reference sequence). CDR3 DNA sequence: TGTGCCAGCAGTCTCTTAGCGGGCAAGCAGTACTTC. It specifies CASSLLAGKQYF.

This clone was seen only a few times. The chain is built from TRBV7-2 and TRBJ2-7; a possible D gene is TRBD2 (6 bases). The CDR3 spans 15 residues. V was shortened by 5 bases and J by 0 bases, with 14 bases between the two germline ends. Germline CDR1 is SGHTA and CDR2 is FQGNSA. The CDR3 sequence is CASSKQPTSSYEQYF. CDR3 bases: TGTGCCAGCAGCAAACAACCGACTAGCTCCTACGAGCAGTACTTC.

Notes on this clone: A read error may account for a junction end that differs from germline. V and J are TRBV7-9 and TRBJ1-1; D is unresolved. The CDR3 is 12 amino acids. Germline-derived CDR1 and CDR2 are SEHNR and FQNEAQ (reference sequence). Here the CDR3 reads CSSSLGDRRAFF. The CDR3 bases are TGTTCCAGCAGCTTGGGTGATAGGAGGGCTTTCTTT.

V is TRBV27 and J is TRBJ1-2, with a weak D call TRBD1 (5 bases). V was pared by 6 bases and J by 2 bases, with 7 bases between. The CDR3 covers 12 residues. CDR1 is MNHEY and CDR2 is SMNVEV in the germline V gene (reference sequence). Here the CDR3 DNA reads TGTGCCAGCAGCCAGGGAAACTATGGCTACACCTTC. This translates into CASSQGNYGYTF.

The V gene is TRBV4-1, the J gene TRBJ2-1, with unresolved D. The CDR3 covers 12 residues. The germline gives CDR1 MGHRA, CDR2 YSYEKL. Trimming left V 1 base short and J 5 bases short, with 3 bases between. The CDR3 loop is CASSQGNNEQFF. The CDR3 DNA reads TGCGCCAGCAGCCAAGGTAACAATGAGCAGTTCTTC.

This chain's CDR3 is CASSLGQGNGYTF. CDR3 nucleotide sequence: TGTGCCAGCAGCTTGGGACAGGGGAATGGCTACACCTTC. This chain links TRBV5-4 with TRBJ1-2, with TRBD1 matching over 8 bases. CDR3 length: 13 amino acids. CDR1 SGHNT and CDR2 YYREEE come from the germline V gene (reference sequence). Trimming cost V 0 bases and J 6 bases; bases outside gene matches: 1.

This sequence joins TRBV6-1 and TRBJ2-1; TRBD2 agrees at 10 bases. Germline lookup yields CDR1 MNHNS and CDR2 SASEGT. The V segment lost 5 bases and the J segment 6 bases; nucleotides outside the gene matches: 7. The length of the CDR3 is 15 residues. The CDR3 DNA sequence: TGTGCCAGCAGTTTTCTAGCGGGGGCCTCCAATGAGCAGTTCTTC. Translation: CASSFLAGASNEQFF.

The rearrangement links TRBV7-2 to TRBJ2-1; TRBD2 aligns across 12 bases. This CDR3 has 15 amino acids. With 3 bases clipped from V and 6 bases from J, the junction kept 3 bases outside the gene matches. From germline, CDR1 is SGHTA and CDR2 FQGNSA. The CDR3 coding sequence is TGTGCCAGCAGCTTTGGACTAGCGGGGATCAATGAGCAGTTCTTC. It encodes CASSFGLAGINEQFF.

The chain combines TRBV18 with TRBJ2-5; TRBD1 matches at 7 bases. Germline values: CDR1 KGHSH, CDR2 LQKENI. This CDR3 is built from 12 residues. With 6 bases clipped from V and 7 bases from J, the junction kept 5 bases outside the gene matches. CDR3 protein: CASSPAGGTQYF. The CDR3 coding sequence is TGTGCCAGCTCCCCCGCAGGGGGGACCCAGTACTTC.